Reported below is one TCR beta chain. Its target is not known. The data belong to a study of a mutant IDH1 vaccine in newly diagnosed glioma. The table came from immunoSEQ multiplex PCR; TCRdb's copy has only in-frame clones and leaves some out. Of roughly 110,000 clones listed, around 90% are singletons. Described time point: week 11, during vaccination. Each dose of the vaccine consisted of 300 ug of mutant IDH1 20-mer peptide, with topical imiquimod. Deletions cut 0 bases from V and 3 bases from J, with 18 bases between. Germline CDR1 LNHNV, CDR2 YYDKDF (reference sequence). This CDR3 has 17 residues.

The sequencing here drew on PBMCs, taken from a glioma patient whose treatment included an IDH1 peptide vaccine. This clonotype was obtained from a woman in her forties or fifties with glioma. The rearrangement links TRBV15 to TRBJ2-7; perhaps TRBD2 as D (5 bases). CDR3 sequence reads: CATSREGGSSPYYEQYF. CDR3 DNA sequence: TGTGCCACCAGCAGAGAAGGAGGCTCAAGCCCCTACTACGAGCAGTACTTC.